This passage covers 24 T cell receptor beta chains from one sample sequenced in a study of blood T cells in healthy people across ages. The use of a sample-barcoded 5' primer and a J-beta primer mix characterized a second PCR of 7 to 11 cycles. TCRdb fed the 5' RACE reads into MiXCR, producing one record per CDR3 protein. The repertoire holds around 670,000 distinct CDR3 sequences, with 25% to 35% as singletons. What was sequenced was blood. The source is a woman of 80 years or more in good health.

The chain has TRBV19 and TRBJ2-4; D is unclear. The CDR3 sequence is 14 residues long. Trimming pared 6 bases from V and 1 base from J, leaving 10 bases between. CDR1 is LNHDA and CDR2 is SQIVND in the germline V gene (reference sequence). The chain's CDR3 is CASSNTMAKNIQYF. The CDR3 region has the DNA TGTGCCAGTAGCAACACCATGGCCAAAAACATTCAGTACTTC.

In this sample, this clonotype turned up many times. The CDR3 DNA reads TGTGCCAGCAGCTCGAACCCCCGAACAGATAATGAAAAACTGTTTTTT. Residues: CASSSNPRTDNEKLFF. The gene calls are TRBV7-3 and TRBJ1-4, with no clear D. V lost 4 bases to trimming and J lost 4 bases, with 16 bases between them. From germline, CDR1 is SGHTA and CDR2 FQGTGA. This CDR3 contains 16 residues.

This clonotype was observed a handful of times. The rearrangement uses TRBV7-2 and TRBJ2-2, with 10 bases lining up with TRBD2. CDR3 length: 16 amino acids. V shed 3 bases and J 4 bases; nucleotides not matched to a gene: 5. CDR1 SGHTA and CDR2 FQGNSA come from the germline V gene. The CDR3 bases are TGTGCCAGCAGCTTCACAAGCGGGGGGGGCACCGGGGAGCTGTTTTTT. It encodes CASSFTSGGGTGELFF.

V usage is TRBV9 and J usage is TRBJ2-2; no clear D gene. The CDR3 is 14 residues long. The V gene lost 4 bases and the J gene lost 4 bases, with 11 bases spanning the gap. Germline V gene data show CDR1 as SGDLS and CDR2 as YYNGEE. The CDR3 loop is CASSSFSSTGELFF. The CDR3 nucleotides are TGTGCCAGCAGCAGCTTCTCCAGCACCGGGGAGCTGTTTTTT.

Only one count was recorded for this clonotype. This chain links TRBV11-2 with TRBJ1-3; TRBD1 might be the D (5 bases). Trimming left V 2 bases short and J 8 bases short, with 10 bases between. CDR3 size: 13 residues. The germline CDR1 and CDR2 sequences are SGHAT and FQNNGV. The CDR3 sequence: CASSLLGVDTIYF. The CDR3, as DNA: TGTGCCAGCAGCTTATTGGGGGTGGACACCATATATTTT.

This clonotype has ten or more counts. The chain is built from TRBV6-2 or TRBV6-3 and TRBJ2-1, with TRBD2 matching over 7 bases. Per the germline V gene, CDR1 is MNHEY and CDR2 is SVGEGT. CDR3 length: 15 residues. V lost 2 bases, J lost 5 bases, and 6 bases stayed unmatched. In nucleotides, the CDR3 is TGTGCCAGCAGTTACACGACTAGCACGCACAATGAGCAGTTCTTC. Encoded protein: CASSYTTSTHNEQFF.

This clonotype was found many times. The gene calls are TRBV5-1 and TRBJ2-5; the D is unclear. The CDR3 is 15 amino acids. The germline V gene has CDR1 SGHRS and CDR2 YFSETQ. Trimming removed 3 bases from V and 3 bases from J, with 15 bases in between. CDR3 amino acids: CASSSLPPDEETQYF. CDR3 sequence (DNA): TGCGCCAGCAGCTCTCTCCCGCCCGACGAAGAGACCCAGTACTTC.

This clonotype was seen many times. The rearrangement links TRBV7-3 to TRBJ1-2; tentatively, D is TRBD1 (6 bases). V was shortened by 5 bases and J by 6 bases, with 13 bases between the two germline ends. The CDR3 runs to 13 residues. Germline CDR1 is SGHTA and CDR2 is FQGTGA. CDR3 DNA sequence: TGTGCCAGCAGCCCTACAGGGTATGATGGCTACACCTTC. This codes for CASSPTGYDGYTF.

A note on this clonotype: A much more abundant neighbour one base away suggests this may be a read error. The V and J genes are TRBV7-3 and TRBJ2-7, with a possible D match to TRBD2 (6 bases). The CDR3 extends over 13 amino acids. In germline, CDR1 is SGHTA, CDR2 FQGTGA. V was shortened by 5 bases and J by 7 bases, with 15 bases between the two germline ends. CDR3 loop: CASSTGTYNEQYF. The CDR3 coding sequence is TGTGCCAGCAGCACCGGGACTTACAATGAGCAGTACTTC.

This chain's CDR3 is CASNRALEAFF. Written as DNA, the CDR3 is TGTGCCTCCAACCGGGCTCTTGAAGCTTTCTTT. V is TRBV30 and J is TRBJ1-1; D not resolved. CDR1 and CDR2 (germline): GTSNPN, SVGIG (reference sequence). V gave up 7 bases and J gave up 7 bases, with 13 bases separating them. The CDR3 contains 11 residues. Variable domain in full (rest from reference TRBV30 and TRBJ1-1): SQTIHQWPATLVQPVGSPLSLECTVEGTSNPNLYWYRQAAGRGLQLLFYSVGIGQISSEVPQNLSASRPQDRQFILSSKKLLLSDSGFYLCASNRALEAFFGQGTRLTVV.

This clonotype was observed a single time. A much larger clone is a single base away; this may be a read error. The V gene is TRBV7-9, the J gene TRBJ1-5; D unresolved. The ends were cut back, 1 base at V and 10 bases at J, with 8 bases in the middle. This CDR3 region has 12 residues. Germline values: CDR1 SEHNR, CDR2 FQNEAQ (reference sequence). The CDR3 DNA reads as TGTGCCAGCAGCTTAGGTCCTCACCCCCAGCATTTT. Translation gives CASSLGPHPQHF.

To note about this clonotype: A much larger clone sits a single nucleotide away, making a read error possible. The genes are TRBV10-3 and TRBJ2-3, with 10 bases identical to TRBD2. The CDR3 covers 17 residues. Germline CDR1 ENHRY, CDR2 SYGVKD. Unmatched junction bases numbered 9, after V lost 0 bases and J lost 6 bases. The CDR3 loop is CAISESQDLAGADTQYF. In DNA, the CDR3 is TGTGCCATCAGTGAGTCCCAAGACCTAGCGGGGGCGGATACGCAGTATTTT.

The chain carries TRBV5-1 and TRBJ1-1; the D gene is possibly TRBD1 (5 bases). Trimming cost V 0 bases and J 3 bases, with 18 bases left between them. The CDR3 runs 17 residues. Germline assignment: CDR1 SGHRS and CDR2 YFSETQ. For the CDR3, the DNA is TGCGCCAGCAGCTTGGGGGGGTCCTGGGATCAGGACACTGAAGCTTTCTTT. Encoded protein: CASSLGGSWDQDTEAFF.

This clonotype was detected only once. This sequence joins TRBV4-1 and TRBJ2-1; 9 positions agree with TRBD2. Per the germline V gene, CDR1 is MGHRA and CDR2 is YSYEKL. Germline trimming cut 4 bases from V and 4 bases from J; bases unmatched to any gene: 5. The CDR3 spans 15 residues. CDR3 coding DNA: TGCGCCAGCAGCCTTAGACTAGCGGAGTACAATGAGCAGTTCTTC. This translates into CASSLRLAEYNEQFF.

The chain joins TRBV3-1 to TRBJ2-7; tentatively, D is TRBD1 (5 bases). This CDR3 comprises 14 residues. V was trimmed by 5 bases and J by 4 bases, leaving 15 bases between them. Germline V gene sequence: CDR1 LGHDT, CDR2 YNNKEL (reference sequence). This chain's CDR3 is CASSLVGLWYEQYF. CDR3 nucleotide sequence: TGTGCCAGCAGCTTGGTGGGGCTATGGTACGAGCAGTACTTC.

The CDR3 DNA reads as TGCAGTGCTAGTCAGGACGGCTACGAGCAGTACTTC. This sequence encodes CSASQDGYEQYF. The genes are TRBV20-1 and TRBJ2-7; D unresolved. V was trimmed by 3 bases and J by 3 bases, leaving 9 bases between them. Germline-derived CDR1 and CDR2 are DFQATT and SNEGSKA (reference sequence). The length of the CDR3 is 12 residues.

The CDR3 DNA is TGTGCCTGGAGTGTAATTCGGGGCACTGAAGCTTTCTTT. This translates into CAWSVIRGTEAFF. The gene calls are TRBV30 and TRBJ1-1, with D uncertain. The germline V and J ends were trimmed by 0 bases and 4 bases, with 9 bases remaining between them. Germline assignment: CDR1 GTSNPN and CDR2 SVGIG (reference sequence). This CDR3 spans 13 amino acids.

This clonotype was seen a single time. The chain combines TRBV7-9 with TRBJ2-1; D ambiguous. This CDR3 region has 15 residues. The V end was cut by 3 bases, the J end by 0 bases, with 9 bases between. The germline V gene has CDR1 SEHNR and CDR2 FQNEAQ (reference sequence). The CDR3 is CASSFTLDSYNEQFF. The CDR3 coding sequence is TGTGCCAGCAGCTTTACCCTAGACTCCTACAATGAGCAGTTCTTC.

This clonotype has just a few counts. This chain joins TRBV11-2 and TRBJ1-2; D ambiguous. The CDR3 has 15 amino acids. Germline CDR1 is SGHAT and CDR2 is FQNNGV. Trimming took 1 base from V and 0 from J, leaving 9 bases between them. The CDR3 protein is CASSLGLKPNYGYTF. CDR3 nucleotide sequence: TGTGCCAGCAGCTTAGGCCTGAAGCCTAACTATGGCTACACCTTC.

Note on this clonotype: The conserved final phenylalanine or tryptophan is absent from the CDR3, which likely points to a read error. This chain joins TRBV30 and TRBJ1-1; D not certain. Germline V gives CDR1 GTSNPN, CDR2 SVGIG (reference sequence). Trimming removed 5 bases from V and 1 base from J, with 5 bases in between. The CDR3 consists of 11 residues. DNA of the CDR3: TGTGCCTGGGTGGGGAACACTGAAGCTTTCTCT. It codes for CAWVGNTEAFS.

Ten or more counts support this clonotype. This chain joins TRBV9 and TRBJ2-7; perhaps TRBD2 as D (8 bases). This CDR3 has 16 residues. Germline-derived CDR1 and CDR2 are SGDLS and YYNGEE. Trimming cost V 4 bases and J 4 bases, with 21 bases left between them. Here the CDR3 reads CASSSSREGAFYEQYF. Here the CDR3 DNA reads TGTGCCAGCAGCTCCTCTCGGGAGGGGGCCTTTTACGAGCAGTACTTC.

This chain joins TRBV5-6 and TRBJ1-1, with no clear D. The germline gives CDR1 SGHDT, CDR2 YYEEEE. The CDR3 runs to 13 residues. V gave up 2 bases and J gave up 6 bases, with 11 bases separating them. The DNA for the CDR3 is TGTGCCAGCAGCTTTGCCAGCGGATCTGAAGCTTTCTTT. It is translated as CASSFASGSEAFF.

Comment on this clonotype: At one end the junction does not follow the germline gene, possibly because of a read error. This chain uses TRBV12-5 with TRBJ2-4; 8 bases align to TRBD1. The germline CDR1 and CDR2 sequences are LGHNT and FRNRAP. This CDR3 spans 13 amino acids. CDR3 nucleotides: TGTGCCAGTGCCCAGGACAGGGTGGACATTCAGTACTTC. The encoded protein is CASAQDRVDIQYF.

The CDR3 DNA sequence: TGCGCCAGCAGCTTTGGACAGGGTGCAACCTACGAGCAGTACGTC. It yields the protein CASSFGQGATYEQYV. The V and J genes are TRBV5-1 and TRBJ2-4; 8 nucleotides line up with TRBD1. The J call could be wrong; TRBJ2-7 is a better fit for the DNA end. Germline V gives CDR1 SGHRS, CDR2 YFSETQ. The CDR3 is made up of 15 amino acids.